Below, 7 T cell receptor beta chains from the same sample are listed, as sequenced in a study of T-cell reconstitution after alpha-beta-depleted transplantation in children. During its preparation, the TCRbeta library received unique molecular identifiers. Using its own MiXCR run on the PCR reads, TCRdb lists one record per CDR3 protein. The sample includes 450,000 to 600,000 distinct CDR3 sequences, around a third of them seen just once. This specimen consisted of PBMCs from the stem cell graft donor, obtained from the stem cell graft. These receptors were collected from a human donor who donated a stem cell graft to a child with aplastic anemia.

J is TRBJ2-2 and V is TRBV9; 11 bases map to TRBD2. CDR1 is SGDLS and CDR2 is YYNGEE in the germline V gene. The CDR3 contains 17 residues. Germline trimming cut 3 bases from V and 2 bases from J; bases unmatched to any gene: 6. The CDR3 here is CASSARGLADNTGELFF. The CDR3 DNA follows: TGTGCCAGCAGCGCCAGGGGACTAGCGGATAACACCGGGGAGCTGTTTTTT.

This clonotype was observed a few times. The chain has TRBV9 and TRBJ1-1; a possible D gene is TRBD1 (5 bases). This CDR3 has 14 residues. The ends were cut back, 5 bases at V and 6 bases at J, with 17 bases in the middle. CDR1 is SGDLS, CDR2 YYNGEE, per germline. The CDR3 here is CASRPTGSDAEAFF. CDR3 DNA sequence: TGTGCCAGCAGACCTACAGGCTCCGACGCTGAAGCTTTCTTT.

J is TRBJ2-7 and V is TRBV28; D assignment may be TRBD1 or TRBD2 (7 bases each). Trimming cost V 5 bases and J 2 bases, with 22 bases left between them. The CDR3 runs to 17 residues. CDR1 and CDR2 (germline): MDHEN, SYDVKM. CDR3 sequence (DNA): TGTGCCAGCAGTCTTCGATACCGGGACAGCGGGGCCTACGAGCAGTACTTC. The encoded protein is CASSLRYRDSGAYEQYF.

There are a few counts of this clonotype. The rearrangement joins TRBV5-4 to TRBJ2-1; the D gene is possibly TRBD2 (5 bases). Trimming left V 4 bases short and J 2 bases short, with 10 bases between. Germline V gene data show CDR1 as SGHNT and CDR2 as YYREEE (reference sequence). The CDR3 loop spans 14 amino acids. This CDR3 is CASSEGATYNEQFF. CDR3 coding DNA: TGTGCCAGCAGCGAGGGCGCGACCTACAATGAGCAGTTCTTC.

This clonotype was seen more than once but under ten times. The chain recombines TRBV30 with TRBJ1-1; tentative D call: TRBD1 (5 bases). Germline V gene data show CDR1 as GTSNPN and CDR2 as SVGIG (reference sequence). The CDR3 length is 17 residues. The germline V and J ends were trimmed by 2 bases and 4 bases, with 23 bases remaining between them. The CDR3 loop is CAWSHTRTGTMITEAFF. The CDR3 coding sequence is TGTGCCTGGAGTCATACCCGAACCGGGACGATGATCACTGAAGCTTTCTTT.

In this sample, this clonotype turned up once. The CDR3 DNA reads as TGTGCCTTACGGACTAGCGGGAGGGGAACAGATACGCAGTATTTT. It codes for CALRTSGRGTDTQYF. The chain couples TRBV30 to TRBJ2-3, with 15 bases that match TRBD2. V was clipped by 7 bases and J by 3 bases; unmatched bases: 5. The CDR3 contains 15 residues. Germline assignment: CDR1 GTSNPN and CDR2 SVGIG (reference sequence).

This chain links TRBV7-2 with TRBJ2-7, with 8 bases lining up with TRBD2. J was trimmed by 5 bases and V by 5 bases; bases with no gene match: 14. Germline CDR1 reads SGHTA; CDR2 reads FQGNSA. The CDR3 is 16 amino acids. In DNA, the CDR3 is TGTGCCAGCAGCCTGACGCCCGGGACTAGAGGTCACGAGCAGTACTTC. Translation gives CASSLTPGTRGHEQYF.